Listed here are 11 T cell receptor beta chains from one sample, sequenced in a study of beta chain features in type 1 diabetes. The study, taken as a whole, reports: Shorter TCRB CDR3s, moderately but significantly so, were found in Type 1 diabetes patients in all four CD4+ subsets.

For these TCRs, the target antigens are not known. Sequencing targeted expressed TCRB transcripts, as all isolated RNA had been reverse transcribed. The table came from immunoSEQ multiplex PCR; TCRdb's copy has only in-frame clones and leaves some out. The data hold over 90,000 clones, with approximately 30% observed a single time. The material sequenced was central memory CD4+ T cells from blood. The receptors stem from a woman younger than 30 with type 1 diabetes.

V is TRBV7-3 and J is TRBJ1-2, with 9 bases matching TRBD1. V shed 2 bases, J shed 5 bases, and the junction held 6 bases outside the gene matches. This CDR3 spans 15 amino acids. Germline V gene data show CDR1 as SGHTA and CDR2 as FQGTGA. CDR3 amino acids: CASSLGGTGTYGYTF. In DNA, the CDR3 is TGTGCCAGCAGCTTAGGCGGGACAGGGACATATGGCTACACCTTC.

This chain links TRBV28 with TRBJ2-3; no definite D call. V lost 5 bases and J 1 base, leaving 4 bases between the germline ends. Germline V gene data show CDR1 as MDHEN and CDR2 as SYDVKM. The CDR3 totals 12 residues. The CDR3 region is CASSSGTDTQYF. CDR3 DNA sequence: TGTGCCAGCAGTAGCGGCACAGATACGCAGTATTTT.

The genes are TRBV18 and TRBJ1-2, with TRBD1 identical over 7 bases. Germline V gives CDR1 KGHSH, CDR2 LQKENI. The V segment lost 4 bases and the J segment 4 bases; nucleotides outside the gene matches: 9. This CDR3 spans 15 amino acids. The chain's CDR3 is CASSLTQGGPYGYTF. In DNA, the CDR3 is TGTGCCAGCTCACTGACCCAGGGGGGACCCTATGGCTACACCTTC.

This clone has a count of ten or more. The CDR3 sequence is CSVVRAGANVLTF. CDR3 DNA sequence: TGCAGCGTTGTCAGGGCTGGGGCCAACGTCCTGACTTTC. The chain carries TRBV29-1 and TRBJ2-6; the D gene is possibly TRBD1 (5 bases). V dropped 4 bases and J dropped 2 bases, with 6 bases sitting between them. This CDR3 is 13 amino acids long. In germline, CDR1 is SQVTM, CDR2 ANQGSEA. Full variable domain (rest looked up from reference TRBV29-1 and TRBJ2-6): SAVISQKPSRDICQRGTSLTIQCQVDSQVTMMFWYRQQPGQSLTLIATANQGSEATYESGFVIDKFPISRPNLTFSTLTVSNMSPEDSSIYLCSVVRAGANVLTFGAGSRLTVL.

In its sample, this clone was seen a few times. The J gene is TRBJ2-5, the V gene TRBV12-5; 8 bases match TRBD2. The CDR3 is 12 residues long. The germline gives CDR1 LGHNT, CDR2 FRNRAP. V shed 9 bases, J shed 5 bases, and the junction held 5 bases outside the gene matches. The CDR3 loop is CASGRDRETQYF. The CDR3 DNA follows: TGTGCTAGCGGGAGGGATAGGGAGACCCAGTACTTC.

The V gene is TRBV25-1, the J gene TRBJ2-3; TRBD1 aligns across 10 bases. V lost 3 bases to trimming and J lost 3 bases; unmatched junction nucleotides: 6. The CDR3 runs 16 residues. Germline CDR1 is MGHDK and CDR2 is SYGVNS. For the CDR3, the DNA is TGTGCCAGCAGTGATTTTTCGGGACAGGGGACAGATACGCAGTATTTT. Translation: CASSDFSGQGTDTQYF.

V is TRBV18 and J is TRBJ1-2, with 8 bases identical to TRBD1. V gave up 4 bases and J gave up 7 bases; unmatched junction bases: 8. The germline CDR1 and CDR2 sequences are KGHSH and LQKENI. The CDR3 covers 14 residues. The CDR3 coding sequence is TGTGCCAGCTCACTGGAGTCAGGGGGCGCTGGCTACACCTTC. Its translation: CASSLESGGAGYTF. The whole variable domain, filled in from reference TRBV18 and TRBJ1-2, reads NAGVMQNPRHLVRRRGQEARLRCSPMKGHSHVYWYRQLPEEGLKFMVYLQKENIIDESGMPKERFSAEFPKEGPSILRIQQVVRGDSAAYFCASSLESGGAGYTFGSGTRLTVV.

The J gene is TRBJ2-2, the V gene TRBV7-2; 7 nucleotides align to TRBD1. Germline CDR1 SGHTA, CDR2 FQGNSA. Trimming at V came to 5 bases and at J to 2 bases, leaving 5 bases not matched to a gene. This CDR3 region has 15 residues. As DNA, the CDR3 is TGTGCCAGCAGCACCGGGACAGTTAACACCGGGGAGCTGTTTTTT. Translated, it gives CASSTGTVNTGELFF.

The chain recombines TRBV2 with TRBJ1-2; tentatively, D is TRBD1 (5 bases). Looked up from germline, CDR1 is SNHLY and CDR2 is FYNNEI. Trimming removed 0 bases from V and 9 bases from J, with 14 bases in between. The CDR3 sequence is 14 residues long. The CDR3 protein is CASSEASGLLRYTF. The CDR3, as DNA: TGTGCCAGCAGTGAAGCATCAGGGTTGCTGCGCTACACCTTC. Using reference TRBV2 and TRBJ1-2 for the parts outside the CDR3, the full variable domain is EPEVTQTPSHQVTQMGQEVILRCVPISNHLYFYWYRQILGQKVEFLVSFYNNEISEKSEIFDDQFSVERPDGSNFTLKIRSTKLEDSAMYFCASSEASGLLRYTFGSGTRLTVV.

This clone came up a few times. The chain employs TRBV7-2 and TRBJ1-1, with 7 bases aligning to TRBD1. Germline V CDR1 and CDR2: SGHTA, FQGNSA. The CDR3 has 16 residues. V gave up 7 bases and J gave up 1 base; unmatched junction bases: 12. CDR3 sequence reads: CASTQGGAVSNTEAFF. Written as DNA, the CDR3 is TGTGCCAGCACCCAGGGGGGCGCGGTTTCGAACACTGAAGCTTTCTTT.

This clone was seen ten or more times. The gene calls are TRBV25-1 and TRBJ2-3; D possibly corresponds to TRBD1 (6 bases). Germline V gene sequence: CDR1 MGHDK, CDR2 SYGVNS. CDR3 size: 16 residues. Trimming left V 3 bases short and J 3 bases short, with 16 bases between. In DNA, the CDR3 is TGTGCCAGCAGTGACCCAACAGGGAAGGGTACAGATACGCAGTATTTT. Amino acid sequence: CASSDPTGKGTDTQYF.